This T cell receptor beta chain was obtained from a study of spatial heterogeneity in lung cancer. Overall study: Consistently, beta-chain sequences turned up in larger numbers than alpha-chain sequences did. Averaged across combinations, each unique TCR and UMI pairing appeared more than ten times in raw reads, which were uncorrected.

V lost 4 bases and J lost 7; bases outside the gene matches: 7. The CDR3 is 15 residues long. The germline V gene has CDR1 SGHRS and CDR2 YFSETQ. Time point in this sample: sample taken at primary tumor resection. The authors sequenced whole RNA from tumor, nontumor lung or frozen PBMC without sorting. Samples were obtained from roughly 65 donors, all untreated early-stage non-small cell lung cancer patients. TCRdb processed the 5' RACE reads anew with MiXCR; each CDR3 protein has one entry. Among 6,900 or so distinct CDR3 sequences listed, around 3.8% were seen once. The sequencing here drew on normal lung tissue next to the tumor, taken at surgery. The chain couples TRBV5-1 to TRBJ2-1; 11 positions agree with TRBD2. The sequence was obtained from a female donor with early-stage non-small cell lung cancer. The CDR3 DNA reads TGCGCCAGCAGCCCGGCGGGACTAGCGGCTAATGAGCAGTTCTTC. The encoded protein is CASSPAGLAANEQFF.